The TCR beta chain under discussion was sequenced for a study of OX40 agonist ivuxolimab in advanced cancers. Overall study context: Intravenous ivuxolimab at 0.01 to 10 mg/kg was given to patients every 2 weeks. The study enrolled dose-escalation patients with hepatocellular carcinoma, melanoma, renal cell or head and neck cancer.

This clone has a handful of counts. Its antigen is not identified. Study-wide results and limits: There were also nonresponders showing low normalized T-cell clonal expansion.

Repertoires were generated with immunoSEQ multiplex PCR, while TCRdb's copy carries only in-frame clones and drops some. The table shows approximately 50,000 clones, with about 82% occurring only once. The sequence was collected from an adult with an advanced solid tumor such as melanoma, head and neck, liver or kidney cancer. The sample here was CD4+ or CD8+ T cells sorted from blood, taken in a trial of the OX40 agonist ivuxolimab.

CDR3 sequence reads: CASSRQGERTDTQYF. The CDR3 nucleotides are TGTGCCAGCAGCCGACAGGGGGAAAGGACAGATACGCAGTATTTT. The J gene is TRBJ2-3, the V gene TRBV7-3; 9 nucleotides line up with TRBD1. Looked up from germline, CDR1 is SGHTA and CDR2 is FQGTGA. The CDR3 totals 15 residues. V dropped 5 bases and J dropped 3; count of bases not matched to a gene: 6.